The clone carrying this T cell receptor beta chain was recorded once. Its antigen is not known. The entry originates in a study of T cell repertoires in cytomegalovirus infection. Notes on the study in general: HLA-C-restricted, CMV-specific TCR beta clonotypes were dominant ex vivo.

TCRdb independently ran MiXCR on the reads; one entry per CDR3 protein. The table shows roughly 230,000 distinct CDR3 sequences, with about 18% occurring only once. This CDR3 is built from 14 residues. V gave up 3 bases and J gave up 9 bases, with 18 bases separating them. Germline V CDR1 and CDR2: SQVTM, ANQGSEA. The chain couples TRBV29-1 to TRBJ2-4; possible D gene TRBD1, 8 bases. Input material: CD8+ T cells from PBMCs. This TCR was sampled from a human donor in good health (CMV status not recorded). Some clones in this sample may be carry-over from other donors' samples. The CDR3 nucleotides are TGCAGCGTTGACGGACAGGGATCGGGGGGCATTCAGTACTTC. As protein: CSVDGQGSGGIQYF.